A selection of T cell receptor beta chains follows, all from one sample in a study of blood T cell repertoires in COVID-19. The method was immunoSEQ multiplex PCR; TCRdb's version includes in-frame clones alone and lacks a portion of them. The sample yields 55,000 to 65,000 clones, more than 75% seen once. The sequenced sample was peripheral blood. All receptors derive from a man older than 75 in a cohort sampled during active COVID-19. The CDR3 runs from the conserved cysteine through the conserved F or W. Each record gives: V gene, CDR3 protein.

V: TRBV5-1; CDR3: CASSPQDSPNTEAFF
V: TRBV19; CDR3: CASSNRATQTQYF
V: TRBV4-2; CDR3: CASSQAGGETEAFF
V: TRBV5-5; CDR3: CASSLDRENTEAFF
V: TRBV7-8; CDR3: CASSLRVAFPYEQYF
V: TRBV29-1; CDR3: CSVGDTYYEQYF
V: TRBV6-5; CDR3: CASSSPGQEAFF
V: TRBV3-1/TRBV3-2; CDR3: CASSQDRSGQPQHF
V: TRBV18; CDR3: CASSPNAQGSEAFF
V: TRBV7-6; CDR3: CASSSQVRGTQPQHF
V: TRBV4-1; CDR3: CASSQGQAYTDTQYF
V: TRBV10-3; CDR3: CAITGGYGYTF
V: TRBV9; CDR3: CASSAGTGGVYNEQFF
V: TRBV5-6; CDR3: CASSLLAGGPGEQFF
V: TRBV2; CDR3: CASKSGDSPLHF
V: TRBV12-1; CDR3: CASSLDRCTYEQYF
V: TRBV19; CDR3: CASGMTANTGELFF
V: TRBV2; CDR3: CASSVGQGVSPLHF
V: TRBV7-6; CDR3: CASSSSTDTQYF
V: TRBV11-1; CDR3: CASSSGGANEKLFF
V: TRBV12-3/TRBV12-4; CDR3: CASSPRDEQYF
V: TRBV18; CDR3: CASSPGQGGNTIYF
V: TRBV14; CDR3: CASSQQQGSDEQFF
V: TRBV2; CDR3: CASEAGGRDTQYF
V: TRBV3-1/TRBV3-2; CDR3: CASSQADRGPYGYTF
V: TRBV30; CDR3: CAWSVNFQGINNSPLHF
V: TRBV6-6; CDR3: CASSYSKVEETQYF
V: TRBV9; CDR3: CASSASTGLWETQYF
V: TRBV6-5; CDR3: CASQSSSYEQYF
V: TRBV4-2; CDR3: CASSRGQGARQPQHF
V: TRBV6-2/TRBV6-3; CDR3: CASSYTSGGEQYF
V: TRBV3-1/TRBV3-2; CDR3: CASRSNNEQFF
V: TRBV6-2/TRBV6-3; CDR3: CASSYTSFSEQYF
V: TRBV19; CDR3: CASSKSRGEAFF
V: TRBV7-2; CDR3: CASSVTGGDYEQYF
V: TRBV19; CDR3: CASSMARVNSYEQYF
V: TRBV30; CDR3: CAWSLSHKNIQYF
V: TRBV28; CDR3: CASSSHAGTYRTENQPQHF
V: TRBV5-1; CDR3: CASSLNGLLEAFF
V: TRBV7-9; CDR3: CASSLGGTGETEAFF
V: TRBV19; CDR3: CASKLAGPTNEKLFF
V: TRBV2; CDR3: CASMRLLTRDTQYF